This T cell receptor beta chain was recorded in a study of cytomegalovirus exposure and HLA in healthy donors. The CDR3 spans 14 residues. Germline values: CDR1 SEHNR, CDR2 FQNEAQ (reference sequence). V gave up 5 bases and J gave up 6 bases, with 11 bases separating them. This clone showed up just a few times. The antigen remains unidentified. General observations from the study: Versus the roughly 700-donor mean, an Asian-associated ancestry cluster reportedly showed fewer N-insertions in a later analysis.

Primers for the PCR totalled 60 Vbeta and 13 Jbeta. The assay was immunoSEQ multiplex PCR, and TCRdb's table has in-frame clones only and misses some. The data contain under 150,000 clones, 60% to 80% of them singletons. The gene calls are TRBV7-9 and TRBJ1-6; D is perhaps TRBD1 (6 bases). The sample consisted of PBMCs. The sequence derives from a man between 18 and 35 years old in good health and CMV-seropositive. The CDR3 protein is CASSARQANSPLHF. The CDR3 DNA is TGTGCCAGCAGCGCTAGACAGGCTAATTCACCCCTCCACTTT.